These 17 T cell receptor beta chains originate from one sample sequenced in a study of blood T cell repertoires in COVID-19. Produced via immunoSEQ multiplex PCR; TCRdb's table is partial and in-frame only. The sample records 60,000 to 75,000 clones, 88% being singletons. The sequenced sample consisted of peripheral blood. The receptors stem from a human donor in a cohort sampled during active COVID-19.

The chain combines TRBV29-1 with TRBJ2-3, with D tentatively TRBD1 (5 bases). Germline assignment: CDR1 SQVTM and CDR2 ANQGSEA. The germline V and J ends were trimmed by 6 bases and 0 bases, with 16 bases remaining between them. This CDR3 has 15 amino acids. The DNA for the CDR3 is TGCAGCGTCTCGGAAGGGGTAACTAGCACAGATACGCAGTATTTT. This gives the protein CSVSEGVTSTDTQYF.

J is TRBJ2-5 and V is TRBV6-6; D is uncertain. The CDR3 runs 12 residues. Trimming stripped 6 bases from V and 5 bases from J, with 10 bases between. Looked up from germline, CDR1 is MNHNY and CDR2 is SVGAGI (reference sequence). The CDR3 sequence: CASSVGAETQYF. The DNA of the CDR3 is TGTGCCAGCAGCGTGGGCGCGGAGACCCAGTACTTC.

In its sample, this clone was seen once. J is TRBJ2-7 and V is TRBV6-5; D perhaps matches TRBD2 (6 bases). The CDR3 covers 16 residues. The V gene lost 2 bases and the J gene lost 2 bases, with 16 bases spanning the gap. Germline CDR1 is MNHEY and CDR2 is SVGAGI. CDR3 loop: CASSYTQGGFTYEQYF. The CDR3 region has the DNA TGTGCCAGCAGTTACACTCAGGGAGGCTTCACCTACGAGCAGTACTTC.

The rearrangement uses TRBV2 and TRBJ1-2; TRBD1 might be the D (5 bases). Trimming stripped 10 bases from V and 2 bases from J, with 11 bases between. From germline, CDR1 is SNHLY and CDR2 FYNNEI. The CDR3 contains 12 residues. The CDR3 is CATRALNYGYTF. In DNA form, the CDR3 reads TGTGCCACCAGGGCCTTGAACTATGGCTACACCTTC.

The chain combines TRBV4-3 with TRBJ2-3; 12 bases match TRBD2. The CDR3 sequence is 16 residues long. From germline, CDR1 is LGHNA and CDR2 YSLEER. V was clipped by 3 bases and J by 6 bases; unmatched bases: 7. CDR3 sequence reads: CASSHRLAGVSDTQYF. CDR3 coding DNA: TGCGCCAGCAGCCATCGACTAGCGGGGGTATCTGATACGCAGTATTTT.

The J gene is TRBJ2-7, the V gene TRBV3-1 (or the pseudogene TRBV3-2), with 8 nucleotides matching TRBD1. CDR1 and CDR2 (germline): LGHDT, YNNKEL (reference sequence). The CDR3 runs 15 residues. The trim removed 6 bases at V and 3 bases at J, leaving 10 bases unmatched. CDR3 sequence reads: CASSPTGTGLYEQYF. DNA of the CDR3: TGTGCCAGCAGTCCCACCGGGACAGGACTCTACGAGCAGTACTTC.

The chain employs TRBV18 and TRBJ1-3; weak D call: TRBD1 (5 bases). V was pared by 8 bases and J by 2 bases, with 13 bases between. CDR1 is KGHSH, CDR2 LQKENI, per germline. CDR3 size: 14 residues. The CDR3 here is CASAGGETGNTIYF. The CDR3 region has the DNA TGTGCCAGCGCCGGGGGGGAAACTGGAAACACCATATATTTT.

The chain carries TRBV6-5 and TRBJ1-1; D gene unclear. CDR3 length: 12 amino acids. The V gene lost 5 bases and the J gene lost 5 bases, with 9 bases spanning the gap. Germline V gene lookup returns CDR1 MNHEY and CDR2 SVGAGI. CDR3 DNA sequence: TGTGCCAGCAGTACATCCAGGACTGAAGCTTTCTTT. Translated, it gives CASSTSRTEAFF.

This clone was observed once. The chain is built from TRBV5-4 and TRBJ2-3; 9 bases line up with TRBD2. V lost 3 bases and J lost 5; bases outside the gene matches: 10. Germline assignment: CDR1 SGHNT and CDR2 YYREEE (reference sequence). CDR3 length: 16 amino acids. CDR3 residues: CASSSWREGGEDTQYF. The CDR3 DNA reads TGTGCCAGCAGCTCGTGGCGGGAGGGCGGGGAAGATACGCAGTATTTT.

V is TRBV27 and J is TRBJ2-3; 8 bases map to TRBD1. CDR3 size: 16 residues. V was pared by 3 bases and J by 4 bases, with 9 bases of the junction left unmatched. Germline CDR1 is MNHEY and CDR2 is SMNVEV (reference sequence). The CDR3 nucleotides are TGTGCCAGCAGTTTCGACAGGGGAGAGGTGGCAGATACGCAGTATTTT. It specifies CASSFDRGEVADTQYF.

This clone occurred a few times. Here the CDR3 reads CASSHMTGGLNEQFF. The CDR3 DNA reads TGCGCCAGCAGCCACATGACAGGGGGCTTGAATGAGCAGTTCTTC. The chain joins TRBV4-3 to TRBJ2-1, with TRBD1 identical over 10 bases. V was clipped by 3 bases and J by 7 bases; unmatched bases: 6. The CDR3 is made up of 15 amino acids. CDR1 LGHNA and CDR2 YSLEER come from the germline V gene.

V is TRBV6-5 and J is TRBJ2-1, with 10 bases identical to TRBD2. Germline CDR1 reads MNHEY; CDR2 reads SVGAGI. The J segment lost 4 bases and the V segment lost 6 bases, leaving 6 bases of the junction unmatched. The CDR3 totals 15 residues. CDR3 DNA: TGTGCCAGCAGGACCGGGACTAGCGTATACAATGAGCAGTTCTTC. Translation: CASRTGTSVYNEQFF.

V and J are TRBV9 and TRBJ1-1; D is undetermined. Germline CDR1 is SGDLS and CDR2 is YYNGEE. This CDR3 has 14 residues. Between the trimmed V and J ends, which lost 0 bases and 1 base, there was a span of 7 bases. The CDR3 reads CASSVVSGNTEAFF. Here the CDR3 DNA reads TGTGCCAGCAGCGTAGTGTCAGGGAACACTGAAGCTTTCTTT.

This clone was detected only once. V and J are TRBV9 and TRBJ1-2; D call uncertain. The CDR3 totals 15 residues. Germline V gives CDR1 SGDLS, CDR2 YYNGEE. V was pared by 4 bases and J by 2 bases, with 15 bases between. DNA for the CDR3: TGTGCCAGCAGCCCATCGGGTGGGTCCAACTATGGCTACACCTTC. Protein: CASSPSGGSNYGYTF.

The CDR3: CSARAGSRAFF. For the CDR3, the DNA is TGCAGTGCTAGGGCCGGGTCAAGGGCTTTCTTT. The chain recombines TRBV20-1 with TRBJ1-1; D is unresolved. V lost 3 bases to trimming and J lost 11 bases, with 13 bases between them. Germline CDR1 and CDR2: DFQATT and SNEGSKA (reference sequence). The CDR3 sequence is 11 residues long.

CDR3 amino acids: CASSQTSTRNQPQHF. The CDR3 nucleotides read TGTGCCAGCAGTCAAACATCAACCCGAAATCAGCCCCAGCATTTT. The rearrangement joins TRBV6-5 to TRBJ1-5; D is unresolved. Looked up from germline, CDR1 is MNHEY and CDR2 is SVGAGI. There are 15 residues in the CDR3. The V end was cut by 5 bases, the J end by 4 bases, with 15 bases between.

The chain recombines TRBV6-4 with TRBJ2-3; D is possibly TRBD2 (5 bases). Per germline, CDR1 MRHNA and CDR2 SNTAGT. Trimming pared 7 bases from V and 4 bases from J, leaving 12 bases between. The CDR3 covers 13 residues. CDR3 nucleotides: TGTGCCAGCAATGGAAGCGGCCCAGATACGCAGTATTTT. It specifies CASNGSGPDTQYF.